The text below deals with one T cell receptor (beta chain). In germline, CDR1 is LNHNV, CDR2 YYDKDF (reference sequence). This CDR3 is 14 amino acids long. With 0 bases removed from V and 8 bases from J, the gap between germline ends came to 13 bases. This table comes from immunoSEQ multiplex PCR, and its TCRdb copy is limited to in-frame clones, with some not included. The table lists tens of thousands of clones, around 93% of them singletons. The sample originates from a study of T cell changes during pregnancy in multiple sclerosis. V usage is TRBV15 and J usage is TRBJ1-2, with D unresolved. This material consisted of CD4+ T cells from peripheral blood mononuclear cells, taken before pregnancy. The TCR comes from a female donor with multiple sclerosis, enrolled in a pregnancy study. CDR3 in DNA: TGTGCCACCAGCAGAGAGGTATCGGGTCCAGGCTACACCTTC. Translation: CATSREVSGPGYTF.